This T cell receptor beta chain originates from a study of cytomegalovirus exposure and HLA in healthy donors. Study at large: Earlier results showed 120 million or so unique TCR beta sequences derived from some 190 million T cells. Study observations and caveats: Analysis was carried out at a later point, and it linked a missense DCLRE1C variant to TCR beta V- and J-gene trimming.

On this clone itself: Its cognate antigen is unknown. The junction departs from the called germline gene at one end, perhaps through a read error.

CDR1 is SEHNR, CDR2 FQNEAQ, per germline (reference sequence). This CDR3 contains 17 residues. Amplification used 60 Vbeta primers and 13 Jbeta primers. The repertoire was sequenced with immunoSEQ multiplex PCR; TCRdb's copy has only in-frame clones and lacks some. Found here are fewer than 150,000 clones, over 70% of them singletons; the top ten hold about 4%. The source material was PBMCs. J is TRBJ2-7 and V is TRBV7-9; 7 bases are a match to TRBD1. This TCR derives from a woman in her 40s in good health and CMV-seropositive. The CDR3 loop reads CSSSLSRLTGVRDEQYF. For the CDR3, the DNA is TGTTCCAGCAGCTTAAGTCGGCTAACAGGGGTCCGCGACGAGCAGTACTTC.